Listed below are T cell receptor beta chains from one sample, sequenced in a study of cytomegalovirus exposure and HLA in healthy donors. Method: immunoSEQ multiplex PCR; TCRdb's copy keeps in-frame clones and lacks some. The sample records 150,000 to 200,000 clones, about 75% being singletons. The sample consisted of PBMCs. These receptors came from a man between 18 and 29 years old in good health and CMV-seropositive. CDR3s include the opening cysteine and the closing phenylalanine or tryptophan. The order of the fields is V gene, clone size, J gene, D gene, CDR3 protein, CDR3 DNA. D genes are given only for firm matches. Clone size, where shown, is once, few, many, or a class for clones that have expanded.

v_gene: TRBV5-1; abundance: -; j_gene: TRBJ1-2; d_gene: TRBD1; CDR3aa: CASSTTGTEYGYTF; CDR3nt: TGCGCCAGCAGCACTACCGGGACAGAGTATGGCTACACCTTC
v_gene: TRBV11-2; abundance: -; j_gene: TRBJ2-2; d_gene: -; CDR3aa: CASSPRRIKGDTGELFF; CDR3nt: TGTGCCAGCAGCCCACGACGGATCAAGGGGGACACCGGGGAGCTGTTTTTT
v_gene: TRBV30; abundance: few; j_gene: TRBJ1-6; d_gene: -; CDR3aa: CAWRQGPDSPLHF; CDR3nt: TGTGCCTGGAGGCAGGGGCCCGATTCACCCCTCCACTTT
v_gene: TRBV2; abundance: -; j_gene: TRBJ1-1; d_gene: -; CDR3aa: CAIPRRVGEVMNTEAFF; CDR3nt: TGTGCCATCCCCCGAAGGGTGGGGGAGGTCATGAACACTGAAGCTTTCTTT
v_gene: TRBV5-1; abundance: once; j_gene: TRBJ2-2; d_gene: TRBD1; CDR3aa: CASSPRQGRTGELFF; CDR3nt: TGCGCCAGCAGCCCCAGACAGGGGAGGACCGGGGAGCTGTTTTTT
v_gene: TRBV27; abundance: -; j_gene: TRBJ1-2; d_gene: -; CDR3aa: CASSFSSLSYGYTF; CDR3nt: TGTGCCAGCAGTTTTTCTTCCCTTAGCTATGGCTACACCTTC
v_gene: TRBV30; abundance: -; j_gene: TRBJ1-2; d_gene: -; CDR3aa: CAWSDESAFYGYTF; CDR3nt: TGTGCCTGGAGTGATGAATCCGCGTTCTATGGCTACACCTTC
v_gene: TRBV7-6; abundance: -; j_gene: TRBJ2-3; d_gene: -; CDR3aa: CASSLAPGDTQYF; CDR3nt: TGTGCCAGCAGCTTAGCCCCCGGGGATACGCAGTATTTT
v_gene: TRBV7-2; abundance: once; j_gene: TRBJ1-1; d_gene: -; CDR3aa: CASSLGGGWTEAFF; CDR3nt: TGTGCCAGCAGCTTAGGTGGAGGGTGGACTGAAGCTTTCTTT
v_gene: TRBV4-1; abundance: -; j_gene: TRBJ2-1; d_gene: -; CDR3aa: CASTPVAEDNEQFF; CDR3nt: TGCGCCAGCACCCCTGTAGCGGAAGACAATGAGCAGTTCTTC
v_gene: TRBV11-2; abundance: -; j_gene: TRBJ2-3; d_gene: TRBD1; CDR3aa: CASSLQGVKTDTQYF; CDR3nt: TGTGCCAGCAGCTTACAGGGGGTTAAAACAGATACGCAGTATTTT
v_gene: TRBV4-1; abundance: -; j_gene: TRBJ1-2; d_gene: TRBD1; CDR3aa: CASSQDRQGGYTF; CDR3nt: TGCGCCAGCAGCCAAGACAGACAGGGTGGCTACACCTTC
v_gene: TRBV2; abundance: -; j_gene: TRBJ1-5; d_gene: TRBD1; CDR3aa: CASSETGSQGQPQHF; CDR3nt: TGTGCCAGCAGTGAGACAGGGTCCCAGGGTCAGCCCCAGCATTTT
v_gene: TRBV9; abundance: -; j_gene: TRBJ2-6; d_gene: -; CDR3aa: CASSLEGGISGANVLTF; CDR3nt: TGTGCCAGCAGCTTAGAGGGAGGTATCTCTGGGGCCAACGTCCTGACTTTC
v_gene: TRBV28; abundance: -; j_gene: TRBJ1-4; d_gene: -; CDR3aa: CASSLRGINEKLFF; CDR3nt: TGTGCCAGCAGTTTACGCGGAATTAATGAAAAACTGTTTTTT
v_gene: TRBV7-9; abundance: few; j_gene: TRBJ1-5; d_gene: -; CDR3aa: CASSDWGDQPQHF; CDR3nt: TGTGCCAGCAGCGATTGGGGGGATCAGCCCCAGCATTTT
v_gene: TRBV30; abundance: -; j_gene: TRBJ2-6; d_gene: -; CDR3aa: CAWSLSGANVLTF; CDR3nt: TGTGCCTGGAGCCTTTCTGGGGCCAACGTCCTGACTTTC
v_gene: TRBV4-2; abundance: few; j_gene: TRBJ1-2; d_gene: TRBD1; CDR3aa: CASSQLGQGVTDGYTF; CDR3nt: TGTGCCAGCAGCCAATTGGGACAGGGAGTGACAGATGGCTACACCTTC
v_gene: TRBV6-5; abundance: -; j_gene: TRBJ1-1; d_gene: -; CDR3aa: CASSYSLASNTEAFF; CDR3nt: TGTGCCAGCAGTTACTCGTTAGCATCGAACACTGAAGCTTTCTTT
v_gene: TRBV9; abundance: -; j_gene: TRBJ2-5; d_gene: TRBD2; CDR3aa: CASSSSRASGEETQYF; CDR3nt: TGTGCCAGCTCCTCTTCGAGGGCTAGCGGGGAAGAGACCCAGTACTTC
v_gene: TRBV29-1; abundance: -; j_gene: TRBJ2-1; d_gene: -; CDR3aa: CSVEDGSVAGYEQFF; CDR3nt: TGCAGCGTTGAAGATGGGTCGGTAGCTGGGTATGAGCAGTTCTTC
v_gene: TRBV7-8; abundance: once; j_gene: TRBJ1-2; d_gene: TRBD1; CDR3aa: CASSPGTVEYGYTF; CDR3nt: TGTGCCAGCAGCCCCGGGACAGTCGAATATGGCTACACCTTC
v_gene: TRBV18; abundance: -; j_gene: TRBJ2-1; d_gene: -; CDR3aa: CASSRTINRERNEQFF; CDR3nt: TGTGCCAGCTCACGGACGATCAACAGGGAGCGGAATGAGCAGTTCTTC
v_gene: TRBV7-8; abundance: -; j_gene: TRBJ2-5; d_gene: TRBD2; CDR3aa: CASMLEGLAVVETQYF; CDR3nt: TGTGCCAGCATGTTGGAAGGACTAGCTGTAGTTGAGACCCAGTACTTC
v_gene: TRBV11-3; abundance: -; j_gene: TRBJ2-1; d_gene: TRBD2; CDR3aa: CASSLGLAGAYNEQFF; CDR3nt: TGTGCCAGCAGCTTAGGCCTAGCGGGGGCCTACAATGAGCAGTTCTTC
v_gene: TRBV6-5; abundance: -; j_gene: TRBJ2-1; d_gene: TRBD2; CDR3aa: CASRQAGVYNEQFF; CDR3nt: TGTGCCAGCAGACAAGCGGGAGTCTACAATGAGCAGTTCTTC
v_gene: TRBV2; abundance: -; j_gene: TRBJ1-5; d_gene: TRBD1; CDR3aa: CASSERTGQPQHF; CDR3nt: TGTGCCAGCAGTGAGAGGACAGGCCAGCCCCAGCATTTT
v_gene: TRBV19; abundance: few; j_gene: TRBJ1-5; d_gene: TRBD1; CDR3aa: CASSSRDRGQNQPQHF; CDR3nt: TGTGCCAGTAGTAGCCGGGACAGGGGTCAAAATCAGCCCCAGCATTTT
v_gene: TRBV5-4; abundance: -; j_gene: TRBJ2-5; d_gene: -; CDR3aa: CASSAGFQETQYF; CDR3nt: TGTGCCAGCAGCGCGGGCTTTCAGGAGACCCAGTACTTC
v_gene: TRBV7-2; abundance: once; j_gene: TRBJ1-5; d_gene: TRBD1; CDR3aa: CASSLDRGLDQPQHF; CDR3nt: TGTGCCAGCAGCTTAGACAGGGGATTGGATCAGCCCCAGCATTTT
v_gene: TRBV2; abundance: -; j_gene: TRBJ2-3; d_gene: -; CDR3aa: CASRDRYSTDTQYF; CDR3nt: TGTGCCAGCAGAGACAGGTATAGCACAGATACGCAGTATTTT
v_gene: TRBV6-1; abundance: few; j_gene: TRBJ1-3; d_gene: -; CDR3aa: CASSVRMGQAPSGNTIYF; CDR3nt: TGTGCCAGCAGTGTAAGGATGGGGCAGGCCCCCTCTGGAAACACCATATATTTT
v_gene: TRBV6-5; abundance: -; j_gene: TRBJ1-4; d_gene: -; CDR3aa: CASSYSRREGEKLFF; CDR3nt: TGTGCCAGCAGTTACTCGAGAAGGGAGGGTGAAAAACTGTTTTTT
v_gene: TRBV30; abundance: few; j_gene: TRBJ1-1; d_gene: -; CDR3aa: CAWGRAGMSTEAFF; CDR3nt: TGTGCCTGGGGACGGGCAGGGATGAGCACTGAAGCTTTCTTT
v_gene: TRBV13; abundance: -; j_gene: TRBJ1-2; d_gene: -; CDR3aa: CASSPRESYGYTF; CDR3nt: TGTGCCAGCAGTCCCAGGGAATCCTATGGCTACACCTTC
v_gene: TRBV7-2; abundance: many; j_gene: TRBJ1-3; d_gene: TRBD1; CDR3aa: CASSLLGGYGNTIYF; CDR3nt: TGTGCCAGCAGCTTACTAGGGGGCTACGGAAACACCATATATTTT
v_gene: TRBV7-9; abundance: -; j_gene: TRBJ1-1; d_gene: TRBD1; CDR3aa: CASSFRGETEAFF; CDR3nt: TGTGCCAGCAGCTTCAGGGGGGAGACTGAAGCTTTCTTT
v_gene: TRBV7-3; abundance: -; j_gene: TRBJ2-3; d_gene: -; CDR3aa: CASSLNFGDTQYF; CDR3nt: TGTGCCAGCAGCTTAAATTTCGGAGATACGCAGTATTTT
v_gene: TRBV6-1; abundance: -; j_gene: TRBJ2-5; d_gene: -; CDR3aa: CASSEQAGAETQYF; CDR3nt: TGTGCCAGCAGTGAACAGGCAGGGGCAGAGACCCAGTACTTC
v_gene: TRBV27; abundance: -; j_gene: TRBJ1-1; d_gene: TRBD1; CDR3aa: CASTPFKEGAQAFF; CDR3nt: TGTGCCAGCACCCCATTTAAGGAGGGGGCGCAAGCTTTCTTT
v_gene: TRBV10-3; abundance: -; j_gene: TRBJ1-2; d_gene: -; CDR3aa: CAIRGGDGRDYGYTF; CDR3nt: TGTGCCATCAGGGGGGGGGACGGCAGGGACTATGGCTACACCTTC
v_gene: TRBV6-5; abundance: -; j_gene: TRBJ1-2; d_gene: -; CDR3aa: CASSYSRKRNYGYTF; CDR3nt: TGTGCCAGCAGTTACTCAAGGAAGAGGAACTATGGCTACACCTTC
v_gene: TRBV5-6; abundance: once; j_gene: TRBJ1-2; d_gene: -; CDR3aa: CASSREQGMRQWGYTF; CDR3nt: TGTGCCAGCAGCCGAGAACAGGGAATGAGGCAGTGGGGCTACACCTTC
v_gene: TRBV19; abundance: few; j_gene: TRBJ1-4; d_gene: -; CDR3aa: CASSMQATNEKLFF; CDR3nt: TGTGCCAGTAGTATGCAGGCAACTAATGAAAAACTGTTTTTT
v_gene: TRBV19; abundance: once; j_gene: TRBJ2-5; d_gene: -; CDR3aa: CASSIGWQETQYF; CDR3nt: TGTGCCAGTAGTATTGGCTGGCAAGAGACCCAGTACTTC
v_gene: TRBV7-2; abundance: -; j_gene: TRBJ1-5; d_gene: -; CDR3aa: CASSLAGQFNQPQHF; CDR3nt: TGTGCCAGCAGCTTAGCTGGACAGTTTAATCAGCCCCAGCATTTT
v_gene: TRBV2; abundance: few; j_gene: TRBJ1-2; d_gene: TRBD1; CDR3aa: CASSGDRSNYGYTF; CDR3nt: TGTGCCAGCAGTGGGGACAGGTCGAACTATGGCTACACCTTC
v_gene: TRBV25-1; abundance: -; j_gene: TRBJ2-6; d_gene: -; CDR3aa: CASGEGTGFNSGANVLTF; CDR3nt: TGTGCCAGCGGTGAAGGTACAGGTTTCAACTCTGGGGCCAACGTCCTGACTTTC
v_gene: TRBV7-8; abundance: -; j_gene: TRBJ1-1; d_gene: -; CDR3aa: CASSLGGRGTEAFF; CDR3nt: TGTGCCAGCAGCTTAGGCGGGAGAGGCACTGAAGCTTTCTTT
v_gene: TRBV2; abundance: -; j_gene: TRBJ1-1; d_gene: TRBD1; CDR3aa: CASTNRGRGTEAFF; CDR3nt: TGTGCCAGCACCAACAGGGGGCGGGGCACTGAAGCTTTCTTT
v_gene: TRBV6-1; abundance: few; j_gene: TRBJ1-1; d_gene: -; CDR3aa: CASAVSPMNTEAFF; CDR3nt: TGTGCCAGCGCTGTTTCACCTATGAACACTGAAGCTTTCTTT
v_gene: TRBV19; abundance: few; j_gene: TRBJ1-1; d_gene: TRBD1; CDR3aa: CASSIDRGNTEAFF; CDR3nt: TGTGCCAGTAGTATCGACAGGGGGAACACTGAAGCTTTCTTT
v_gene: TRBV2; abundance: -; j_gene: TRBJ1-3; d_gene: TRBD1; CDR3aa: CASRDRASNTIYF; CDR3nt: TGTGCCAGCCGGGACAGGGCCTCTAACACCATATATTTT
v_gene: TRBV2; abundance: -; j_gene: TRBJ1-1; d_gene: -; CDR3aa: CASSPNRAGSAEAFF; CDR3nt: TGTGCCAGCAGTCCAAACAGGGCTGGTAGCGCTGAAGCTTTCTTT
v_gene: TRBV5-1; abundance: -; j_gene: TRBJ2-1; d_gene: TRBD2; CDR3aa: CASTREASGRAEGYEQFF; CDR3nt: TGCGCCAGCACCCGGGAGGCTAGCGGGAGGGCCGAGGGATATGAGCAGTTCTTC